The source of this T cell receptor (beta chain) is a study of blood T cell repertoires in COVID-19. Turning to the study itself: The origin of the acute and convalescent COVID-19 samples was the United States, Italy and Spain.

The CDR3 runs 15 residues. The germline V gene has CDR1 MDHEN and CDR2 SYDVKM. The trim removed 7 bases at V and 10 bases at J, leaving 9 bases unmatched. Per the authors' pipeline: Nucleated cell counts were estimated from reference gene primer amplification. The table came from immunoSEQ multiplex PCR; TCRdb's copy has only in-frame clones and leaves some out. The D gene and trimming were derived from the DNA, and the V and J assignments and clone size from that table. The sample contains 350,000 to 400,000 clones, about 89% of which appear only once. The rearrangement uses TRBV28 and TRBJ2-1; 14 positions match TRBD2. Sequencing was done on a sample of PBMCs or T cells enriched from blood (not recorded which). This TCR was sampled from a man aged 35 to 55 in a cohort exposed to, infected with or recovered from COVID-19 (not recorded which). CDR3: CASTKGLAGAREQFF. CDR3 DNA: TGTGCCAGCACCAAGGGACTAGCGGGAGCTAGGGAGCAGTTCTTC.